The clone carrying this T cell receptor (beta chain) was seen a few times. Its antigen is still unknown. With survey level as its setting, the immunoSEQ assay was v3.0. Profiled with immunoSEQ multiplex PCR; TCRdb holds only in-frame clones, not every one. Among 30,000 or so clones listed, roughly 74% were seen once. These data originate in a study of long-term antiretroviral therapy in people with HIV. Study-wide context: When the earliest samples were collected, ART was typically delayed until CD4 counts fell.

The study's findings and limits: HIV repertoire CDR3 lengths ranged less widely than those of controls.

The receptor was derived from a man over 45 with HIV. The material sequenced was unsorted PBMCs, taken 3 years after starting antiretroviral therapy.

CDR3 loop: CASSSYEQVNYGYTF. In nucleotides, the CDR3 is TGTGCCAGCAGCTCGTACGAACAGGTTAACTATGGCTACACCTTC. The rearrangement joins TRBV7-9 to TRBJ1-2; a possible D gene is TRBD1 (5 bases). Per the germline V gene, CDR1 is SEHNR and CDR2 is FQNEAQ (reference sequence). The CDR3 has 15 amino acids. V was clipped by 4 bases and J by 1 base, with 13 bases between them.